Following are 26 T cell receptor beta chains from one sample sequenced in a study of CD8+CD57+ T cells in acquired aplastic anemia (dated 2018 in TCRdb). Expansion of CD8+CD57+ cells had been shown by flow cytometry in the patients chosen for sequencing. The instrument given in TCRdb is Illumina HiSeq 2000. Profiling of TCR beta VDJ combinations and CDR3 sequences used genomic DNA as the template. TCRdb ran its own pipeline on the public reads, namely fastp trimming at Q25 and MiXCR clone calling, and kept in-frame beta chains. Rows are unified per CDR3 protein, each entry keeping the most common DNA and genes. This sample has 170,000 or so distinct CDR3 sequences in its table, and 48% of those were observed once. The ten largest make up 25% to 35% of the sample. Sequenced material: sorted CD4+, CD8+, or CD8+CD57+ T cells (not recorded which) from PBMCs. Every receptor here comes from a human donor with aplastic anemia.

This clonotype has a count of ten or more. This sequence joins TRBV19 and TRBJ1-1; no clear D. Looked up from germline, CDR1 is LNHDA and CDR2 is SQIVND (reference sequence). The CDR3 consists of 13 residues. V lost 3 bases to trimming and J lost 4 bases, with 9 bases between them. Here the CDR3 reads CASSIGMGTEAFF. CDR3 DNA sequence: TGTGCCAGTAGTATTGGCATGGGCACTGAAGCTTTCTTT.

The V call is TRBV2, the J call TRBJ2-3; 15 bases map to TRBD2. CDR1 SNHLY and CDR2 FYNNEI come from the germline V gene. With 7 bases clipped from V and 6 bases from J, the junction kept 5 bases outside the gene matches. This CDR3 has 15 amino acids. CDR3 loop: CASTGLAGGGDTQYF. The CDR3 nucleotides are TGTGCCAGCACGGGACTAGCGGGGGGCGGGGATACGCAGTATTTT.

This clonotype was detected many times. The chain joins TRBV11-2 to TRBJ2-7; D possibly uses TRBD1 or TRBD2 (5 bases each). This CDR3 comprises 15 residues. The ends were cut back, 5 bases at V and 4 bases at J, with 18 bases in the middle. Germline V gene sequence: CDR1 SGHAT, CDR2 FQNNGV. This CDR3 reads CASSGSESPGYEQYF. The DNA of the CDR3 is TGTGCCAGCAGCGGGAGTGAATCACCAGGGTACGAGCAGTACTTC.

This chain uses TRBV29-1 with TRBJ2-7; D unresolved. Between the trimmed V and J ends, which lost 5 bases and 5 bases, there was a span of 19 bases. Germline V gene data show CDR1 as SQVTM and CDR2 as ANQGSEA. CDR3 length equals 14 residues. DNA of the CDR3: TGCAGCGTTCAACGCGGTAACCGTGCGAACGAGCAGTACTTC. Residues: CSVQRGNRANEQYF.

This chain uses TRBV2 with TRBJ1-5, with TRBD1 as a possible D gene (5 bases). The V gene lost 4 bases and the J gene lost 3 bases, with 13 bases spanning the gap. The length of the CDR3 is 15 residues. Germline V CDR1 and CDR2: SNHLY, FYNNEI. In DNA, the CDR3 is TGTGCCAGCAGTGGCAGGGACCTCCCCAATCAGCCCCAGCATTTT. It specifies CASSGRDLPNQPQHF. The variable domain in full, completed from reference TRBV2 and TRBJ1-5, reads EPEVTQTPSHQVTQMGQEVILRCVPISNHLYFYWYRQILGQKVEFLVSFYNNEISEKSEIFDDQFSVERPDGSNFTLKIRSTKLEDSAMYFCASSGRDLPNQPQHFGDGTRLSIL.

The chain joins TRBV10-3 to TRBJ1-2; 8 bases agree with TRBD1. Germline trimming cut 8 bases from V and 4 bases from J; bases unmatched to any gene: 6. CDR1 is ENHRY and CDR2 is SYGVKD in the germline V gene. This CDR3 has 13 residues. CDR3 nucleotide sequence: TGTGCCATCCTAACCGGACAGGGCTATGGCTACACCTTC. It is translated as CAILTGQGYGYTF.

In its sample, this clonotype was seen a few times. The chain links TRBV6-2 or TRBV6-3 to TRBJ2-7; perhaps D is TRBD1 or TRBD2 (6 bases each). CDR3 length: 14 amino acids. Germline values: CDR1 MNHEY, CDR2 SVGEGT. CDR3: CASKKGEVGYEQYF. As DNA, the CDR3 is TGTGCTTCTAAGAAGGGGGAGGTCGGCTACGAGCAGTACTTC.

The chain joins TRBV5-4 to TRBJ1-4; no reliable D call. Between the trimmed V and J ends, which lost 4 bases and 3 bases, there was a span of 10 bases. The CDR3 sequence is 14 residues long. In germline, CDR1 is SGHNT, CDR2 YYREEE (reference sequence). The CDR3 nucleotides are TGTGCCAGCAGCCTCCGCGGGTCTAATGAAAAACTGTTTTTT. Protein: CASSLRGSNEKLFF.

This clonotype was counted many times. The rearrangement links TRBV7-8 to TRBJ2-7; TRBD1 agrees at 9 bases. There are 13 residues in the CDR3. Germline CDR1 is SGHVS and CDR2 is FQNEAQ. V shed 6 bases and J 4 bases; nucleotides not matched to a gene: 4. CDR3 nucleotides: TGTGCCAGCAGTTTGGACAGGGGATACGAGCAGTACTTC. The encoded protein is CASSLDRGYEQYF.

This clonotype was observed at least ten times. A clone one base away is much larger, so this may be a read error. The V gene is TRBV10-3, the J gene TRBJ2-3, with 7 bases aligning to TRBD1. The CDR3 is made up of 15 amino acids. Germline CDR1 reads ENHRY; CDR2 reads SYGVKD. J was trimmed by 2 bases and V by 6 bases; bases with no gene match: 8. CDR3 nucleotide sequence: TGTGCCATCAGGGCAGGGACAGCCTACACAGATACGCAGTATTTT. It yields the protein CAIRAGTAYTDTQYF.

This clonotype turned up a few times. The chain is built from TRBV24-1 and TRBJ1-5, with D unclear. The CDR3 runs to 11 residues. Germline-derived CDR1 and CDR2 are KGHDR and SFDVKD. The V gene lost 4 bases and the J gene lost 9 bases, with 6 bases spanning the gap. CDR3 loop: CATSEGGPQHF. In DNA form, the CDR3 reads TGTGCCACCAGTGAGGGTGGGCCCCAGCATTTT.

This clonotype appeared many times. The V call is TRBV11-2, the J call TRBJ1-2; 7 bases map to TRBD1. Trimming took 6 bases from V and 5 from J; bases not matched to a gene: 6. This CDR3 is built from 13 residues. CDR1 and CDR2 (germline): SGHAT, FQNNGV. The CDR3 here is CASSTGTEYGYTF. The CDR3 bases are TGTGCCAGCAGTACTGGGACAGAGTATGGCTACACCTTC.

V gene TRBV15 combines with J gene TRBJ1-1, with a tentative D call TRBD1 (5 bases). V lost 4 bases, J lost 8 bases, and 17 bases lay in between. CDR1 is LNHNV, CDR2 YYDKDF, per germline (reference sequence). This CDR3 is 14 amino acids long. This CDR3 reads CATSKPDRGREAFF. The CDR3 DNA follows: TGTGCCACCAGCAAGCCAGACAGAGGAAGAGAAGCTTTCTTT.

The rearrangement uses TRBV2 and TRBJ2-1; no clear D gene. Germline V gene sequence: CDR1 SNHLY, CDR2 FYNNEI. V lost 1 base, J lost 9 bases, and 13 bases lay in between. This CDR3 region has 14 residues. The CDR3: CASSEVASALEQFF. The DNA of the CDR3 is TGTGCCAGCAGTGAAGTGGCCTCTGCACTTGAGCAGTTCTTC.

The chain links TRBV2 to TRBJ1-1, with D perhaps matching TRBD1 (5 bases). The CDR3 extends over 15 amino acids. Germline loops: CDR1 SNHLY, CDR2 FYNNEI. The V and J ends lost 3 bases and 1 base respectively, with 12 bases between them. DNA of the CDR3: TGTGCCAGCAGTGATCACGGGGACGAGAACACTGAAGCTTTCTTT. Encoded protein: CASSDHGDENTEAFF. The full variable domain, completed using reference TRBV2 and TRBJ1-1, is EPEVTQTPSHQVTQMGQEVILRCVPISNHLYFYWYRQILGQKVEFLVSFYNNEISEKSEIFDDQFSVERPDGSNFTLKIRSTKLEDSAMYFCASSDHGDENTEAFFGQGTRLTVV.

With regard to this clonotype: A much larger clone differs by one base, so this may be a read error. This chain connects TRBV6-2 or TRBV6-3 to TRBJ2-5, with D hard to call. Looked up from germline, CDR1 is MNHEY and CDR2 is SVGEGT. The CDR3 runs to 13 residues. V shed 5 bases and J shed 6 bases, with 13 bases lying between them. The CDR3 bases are TGTGCCAGCAGTGCCTCCGAAAAGAAGACCCAGTACTTC. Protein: CASSASEKKTQYF.

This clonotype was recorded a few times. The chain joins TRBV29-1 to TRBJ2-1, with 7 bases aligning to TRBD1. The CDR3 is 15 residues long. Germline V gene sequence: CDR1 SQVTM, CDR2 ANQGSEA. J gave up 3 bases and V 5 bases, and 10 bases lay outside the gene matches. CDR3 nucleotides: TGCAGCGTTTATCTGCTTCGGGACAGCTACAATGAGCAGTTCTTC. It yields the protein CSVYLLRDSYNEQFF.

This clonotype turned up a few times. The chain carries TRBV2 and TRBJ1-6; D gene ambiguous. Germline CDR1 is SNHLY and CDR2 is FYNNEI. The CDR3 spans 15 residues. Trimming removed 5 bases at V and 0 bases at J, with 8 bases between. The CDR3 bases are TGTGCCAGCAGTATGGATAGCTCCTATAATTCACCCCTCCACTTT. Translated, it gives CASSMDSSYNSPLHF. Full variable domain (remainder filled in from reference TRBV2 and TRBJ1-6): EPEVTQTPSHQVTQMGQEVILRCVPISNHLYFYWYRQILGQKVEFLVSFYNNEISEKSEIFDDQFSVERPDGSNFTLKIRSTKLEDSAMYFCASSMDSSYNSPLHFGNGTRLTVT.

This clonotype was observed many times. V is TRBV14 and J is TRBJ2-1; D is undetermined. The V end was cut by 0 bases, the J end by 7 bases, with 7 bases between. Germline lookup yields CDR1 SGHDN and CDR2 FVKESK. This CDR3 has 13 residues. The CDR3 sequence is CASSQDSRNEQFF. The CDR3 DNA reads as TGTGCCAGCAGCCAAGATAGCAGGAATGAGCAGTTCTTC.

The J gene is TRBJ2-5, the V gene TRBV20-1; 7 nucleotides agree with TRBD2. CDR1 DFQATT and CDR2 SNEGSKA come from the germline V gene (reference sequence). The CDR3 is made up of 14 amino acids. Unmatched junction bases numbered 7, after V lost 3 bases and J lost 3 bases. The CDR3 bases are TGCAGTGCTAGGATGGCTAGCGGCAAAGAGACCCAGTACTTC. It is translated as CSARMASGKETQYF.

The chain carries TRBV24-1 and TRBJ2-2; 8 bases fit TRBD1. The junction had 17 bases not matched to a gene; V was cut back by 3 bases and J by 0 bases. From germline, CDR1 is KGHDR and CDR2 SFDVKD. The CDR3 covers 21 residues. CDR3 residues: CATSDPRTGSDGYSNTGELFF. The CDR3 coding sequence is TGTGCCACCAGTGATCCCCGGACAGGGTCGGACGGGTACTCGAACACCGGGGAGCTGTTTTTT.

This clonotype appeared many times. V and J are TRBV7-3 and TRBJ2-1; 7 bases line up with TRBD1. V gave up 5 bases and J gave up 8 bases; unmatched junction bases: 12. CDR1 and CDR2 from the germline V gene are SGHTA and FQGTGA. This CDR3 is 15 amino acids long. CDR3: CASSALGATGDEQFF. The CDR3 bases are TGTGCCAGCAGCGCCCTGGGGGCTACAGGGGATGAGCAGTTCTTC. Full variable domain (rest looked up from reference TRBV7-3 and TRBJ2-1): GAGVSQTPSNKVTEKGKYVELRCDPISGHTALYWYRQSLGQGPEFLIYFQGTGAADDSGLPNDRFFAVRPEGSVSTLKIQRTERGDSAVYLCASSALGATGDEQFFGPGTRLTVL.

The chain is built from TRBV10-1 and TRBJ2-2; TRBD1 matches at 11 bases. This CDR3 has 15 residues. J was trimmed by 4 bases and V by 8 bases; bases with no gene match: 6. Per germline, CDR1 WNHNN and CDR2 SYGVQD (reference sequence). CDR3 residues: CASGLGTGGTGELFF. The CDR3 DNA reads TGCGCCAGCGGCTTAGGGACAGGGGGCACCGGGGAGCTGTTTTTT.

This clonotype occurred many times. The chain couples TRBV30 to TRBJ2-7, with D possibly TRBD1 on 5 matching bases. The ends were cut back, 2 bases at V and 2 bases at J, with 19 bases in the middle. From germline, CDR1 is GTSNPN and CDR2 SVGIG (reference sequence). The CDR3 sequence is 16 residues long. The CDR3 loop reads CAWSRALDLGPYEQYF. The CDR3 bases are TGTGCCTGGAGTCGGGCTCTCGATCTGGGGCCCTACGAGCAGTACTTC.

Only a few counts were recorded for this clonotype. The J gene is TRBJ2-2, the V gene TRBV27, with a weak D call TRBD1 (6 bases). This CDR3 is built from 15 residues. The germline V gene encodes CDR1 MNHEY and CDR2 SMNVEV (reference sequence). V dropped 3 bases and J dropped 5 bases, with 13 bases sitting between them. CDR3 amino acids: CASSFYRVGTGELFF. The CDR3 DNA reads TGTGCCAGCAGTTTTTACAGGGTGGGGACCGGGGAGCTGTTTTTT.

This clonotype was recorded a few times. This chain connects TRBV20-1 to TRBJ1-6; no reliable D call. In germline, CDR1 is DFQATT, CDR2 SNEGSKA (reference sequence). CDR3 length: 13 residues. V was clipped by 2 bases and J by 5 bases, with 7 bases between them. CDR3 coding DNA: TGCAGTGCTAGAAGGGCAGATAATTCACCCCTCCACTTT. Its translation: CSARRADNSPLHF.